Each of the 30 T cell receptor beta chains below was sequenced from the same sample in a study of blood T cell repertoires in COVID-19. Some clones are missing from TCRdb's copy, which holds only in-frame ones; the method was immunoSEQ multiplex PCR. The sample has approximately 240,000 clones; more than 70% are singletons. Specimen: peripheral blood. All receptors derive from a woman aged 40 to 49 who had recovered from COVID-19.

CDR3 sequence reads: CASQGAAYEKLFF. For the CDR3, the DNA is TGTGCCAGTCAGGGGGCAGCTTATGAAAAACTGTTTTTT. The J gene is TRBJ1-4, the V gene TRBV28, with 8 nucleotides matching TRBD1. In germline, CDR1 is MDHEN, CDR2 SYDVKM. CDR3 length equals 13 residues. V shed 9 bases, J shed 6 bases, and the junction held 6 bases outside the gene matches.

The V and J genes are TRBV11-2 and TRBJ2-2; perhaps TRBD2 as D (7 bases). Germline lookup yields CDR1 SGHAT and CDR2 FQNNGV. The ends were cut back, 2 bases at V and 7 bases at J, with 17 bases in the middle. The CDR3 spans 16 residues. CDR3 bases: TGTGCCAGCAGCTTACTTACGGGGGGCTTCGGCGGGGAGCTGTTTTTT. It specifies CASSLLTGGFGGELFF.

This chain connects TRBV7-9 to TRBJ2-1; 7 bases map to TRBD2. CDR1 SEHNR and CDR2 FQNEAQ come from the germline V gene (reference sequence). J gave up 10 bases and V 10 bases, and 19 bases lay outside the gene matches. There are 15 residues in the CDR3. CDR3 in DNA: TGTGCCACCGGAGCCGTAGCGGGCAGAAAGGGAGAGCAGTTCTTC. Translation: CATGAVAGRKGEQFF. Drawing the rest from reference TRBV7-9 and TRBJ2-1, the complete variable domain is DTGVSQNPRHKITKRGQNVTFRCDPISEHNRLYWYRQTLGQGPEFLTYFQNEAQLEKSRLLSDRFSAERPKGSFSTLEIQRTEQGDSAMYLCATGAVAGRKGEQFFGPGTRLTVL.

Turning to this clone: The sample holds other DNA sequences that translate to the same CDR3. The CDR3, as DNA: TGTGCCAGCAGCTTAGAATTCTCCTCCTACGAGCAGTACTTC. Protein: CASSLEFSSYEQYF. The chain couples TRBV7-2 to TRBJ2-7; D is unclear. CDR3 length: 14 residues. CDR1 and CDR2 from the germline V gene are SGHTA and FQGNSA. V was clipped by 1 base and J by 0 bases, with 7 bases between them. Full variable domain (rest looked up from reference TRBV7-2 and TRBJ2-7): GAGVSQSPSNKVTEKGKDVELRCDPISGHTALYWYRQSLGQGLEFLIYFQGNSAPDKSGLPSDRFSAERTGGSVSTLTIQRTQQEDSAVYLCASSLEFSSYEQYFGPGTRLTVT.

This clone was seen a few times. This sequence joins TRBV5-1 and TRBJ1-3; D is possibly TRBD1 (5 bases). The CDR3 is 15 residues long. V gave up 0 bases and J gave up 0 bases, with 7 bases separating them. Germline lookup yields CDR1 SGHRS and CDR2 YFSETQ. CDR3 DNA: TGCGCCAGCAGCTTGGGAGACAGCTCTGGAAACACCATATATTTT. Translated, it gives CASSLGDSSGNTIYF. Full variable domain (missing parts from reference TRBV5-1 and TRBJ1-3): KAGVTQTPRYLIKTRGQQVTLSCSPISGHRSVSWYQQTPGQGLQFLFEYFSETQRNKGNFPGRFSGRQFSNSRSEMNVSTLELGDSALYLCASSLGDSSGNTIYFGEGSWLTVV.

The chain has TRBV13 and TRBJ2-3; perhaps TRBD2 as D (5 bases). In germline, CDR1 is PRHDT, CDR2 FYEKMQ (reference sequence). With 3 bases removed from V and 1 base from J, the gap between germline ends came to 14 bases. The CDR3 covers 16 residues. CDR3 in amino acids: CASSFQDEGGTDTQYF. The DNA of the CDR3 is TGTGCCAGCAGCTTCCAGGATGAGGGCGGCACAGATACGCAGTATTTT. Using reference TRBV13 and TRBJ2-3 for the parts outside the CDR3, the full variable domain is AAGVIQSPRHLIKEKRETATLKCYPIPRHDTVYWYQQGPGQDPQFLISFYEKMQSDKGSIPDRFSAQQFSDYHSELNMSSLELGDSALYFCASSFQDEGGTDTQYFGPGTRLTVL.

The chain joins TRBV10-3 to TRBJ2-5; the D gene is possibly TRBD2 (5 bases). The CDR3 has 11 residues. Trimming removed 7 bases at V and 3 bases at J, with 6 bases between. The germline CDR1 and CDR2 sequences are ENHRY and SYGVKD. For the CDR3, the DNA is TGTGCCATCACCGGGGAAGAGACCCAGTACTTC. Protein product: CAITGEETQYF.

The chain joins TRBV29-1 to TRBJ2-4; tentatively, D is TRBD1 (6 bases). Trimming cost V 6 bases and J 5 bases, with 17 bases left between them. Germline V gives CDR1 SQVTM, CDR2 ANQGSEA. CDR3 length: 14 amino acids. CDR3 region: CSVFGGLLENIQYF. The CDR3 DNA follows: TGCAGCGTGTTTGGGGGCCTGTTGGAAAACATTCAGTACTTC. Full variable domain (rest looked up from reference TRBV29-1 and TRBJ2-4): SAVISQKPSRDICQRGTSLTIQCQVDSQVTMMFWYRQQPGQSLTLIATANQGSEATYESGFVIDKFPISRPNLTFSTLTVSNMSPEDSSIYLCSVFGGLLENIQYFGAGTRLSVL.

This chain uses TRBV7-9 with TRBJ2-1; maybe TRBD2 (5 bases). This CDR3 is built from 13 residues. V lost 4 bases, J lost 9 bases, and 13 bases lay in between. CDR1 is SEHNR, CDR2 FQNEAQ, per germline (reference sequence). In DNA form, the CDR3 reads TGTGCCAGCAGCTCCTTGGTGGAGGCTGAGCAGTTCTTC. As protein: CASSSLVEAEQFF.

This chain joins TRBV28 and TRBJ2-7; 10 bases are a match to TRBD2. CDR3 length: 15 residues. With 3 bases clipped from V and 5 bases from J, the junction kept 7 bases outside the gene matches. Germline V gene lookup returns CDR1 MDHEN and CDR2 SYDVKM. CDR3 sequence reads: CASSFPAGGPNEQYF. The DNA of the CDR3 is TGTGCCAGCAGTTTCCCAGCGGGGGGGCCAAACGAGCAGTACTTC.

V is TRBV3-1 (or the pseudogene TRBV3-2) and J is TRBJ2-7; 7 bases match TRBD2. Trimming cost V 1 base and J 3 bases; bases outside gene matches: 9. Germline V gene lookup returns CDR1 LGHDT and CDR2 YNNKEL (reference sequence). This CDR3 is built from 16 residues. The CDR3 DNA follows: TGTGCCAGCAGCCAAGCTGGGGGGGATAAACTCTACGAGCAGTACTTC. Translating gives CASSQAGGDKLYEQYF.

The chain is built from TRBV6-5 and TRBJ2-3; 11 bases match TRBD2. Germline V gene sequence: CDR1 MNHEY, CDR2 SVGAGI. This CDR3 comprises 15 residues. Trimming at V came to 7 bases and at J to 3 bases, leaving 6 bases not matched to a gene. The CDR3 region has the DNA TGTGCCAGCAACCTAGCGGGGGGCCAGACAGATACGCAGTATTTT. Encoded protein: CASNLAGGQTDTQYF.

The chain recombines TRBV9 with TRBJ2-1; 7 nucleotides agree with TRBD2. The CDR3 is 17 amino acids. With V trimmed by 0 bases and J by 10 bases, 16 bases remained unmatched. CDR1 and CDR2 (germline): SGDLS, YYNGEE. The CDR3, as DNA: TGTGCCAGCAGCGTAGCTAGCGGCCCGCCGGCTGGGCAGGAGCAGTTCTTC. Translated: CASSVASGPPAGQEQFF. The full variable domain, rest sourced from reference TRBV9 and TRBJ2-1, is DSGVTQTPKHLITATGQRVTLRCSPRSGDLSVYWYQQSLDQGLQFLIQYYNGEERAKGNILERFSAQQFPDLHSELNLSSLELGDSALYFCASSVASGPPAGQEQFFGPGTRLTVL.

The V and J genes are TRBV7-9 and TRBJ1-2, with TRBD1 identical over 12 bases. The CDR3 runs 17 residues. Trimming took 1 base from V and 6 from J; bases not matched to a gene: 9. The germline V gene has CDR1 SEHNR and CDR2 FQNEAQ (reference sequence). The CDR3 is CASSLGAPGQGADGYTF. The CDR3 nucleotides are TGTGCCAGCAGCTTAGGGGCCCCGGGACAGGGGGCTGATGGCTACACCTTC. Using reference TRBV7-9 and TRBJ1-2 for the parts outside the CDR3, the full variable domain is DTGVSQNPRHKITKRGQNVTFRCDPISEHNRLYWYRQTLGQGPEFLTYFQNEAQLEKSRLLSDRFSAERPKGSFSTLEIQRTEQGDSAMYLCASSLGAPGQGADGYTFGSGTRLTVV.

The J gene is TRBJ2-7, the V gene TRBV6-5, with no clear D. This CDR3 has 14 residues. The V gene's germline CDR1 is MNHEY and CDR2 SVGAGI. V shed 2 bases and J shed 1 base, with 9 bases lying between them. The CDR3 DNA reads as TGTGCCAGCAGTTACGGGCAGATTTCCTACGAGCAGTACTTC. The encoded protein is CASSYGQISYEQYF.

CDR3 amino acids: CATSRDAGQGSYEQYF. For the CDR3, the DNA is TGTGCCACCAGCAGAGACGCGGGACAGGGTTCCTACGAGCAGTACTTC. The J gene is TRBJ2-7, the V gene TRBV15, with TRBD1 identical over 9 bases. Unmatched junction bases numbered 4, after V lost 0 bases and J lost 1 base. The CDR3 has 16 amino acids. Germline CDR1 and CDR2: LNHNV and YYDKDF (reference sequence).

The chain employs TRBV5-6 and TRBJ2-5, with D unclear. Per the germline V gene, CDR1 is SGHDT and CDR2 is YYEEEE. V was shortened by 3 bases and J by 2 bases, with 14 bases between the two germline ends. The CDR3 length is 15 residues. The CDR3 DNA reads as TGTGCCAGCAGCTCTACCCAGGCCCCTCAAGAGACCCAGTACTTC. It specifies CASSSTQAPQETQYF.

This clone was seen only once. The chain recombines TRBV10-3 with TRBJ2-3, with 7 bases lining up with TRBD2. Germline-derived CDR1 and CDR2 are ENHRY and SYGVKD. The CDR3 contains 16 residues. The junction had 10 bases not matched to a gene; V was cut back by 6 bases and J by 1 base. The CDR3 sequence: CAIREPGGSRTDTQYF. The CDR3 coding sequence is TGTGCCATCAGAGAACCGGGCGGGAGTCGCACAGATACGCAGTATTTT.

The chain uses TRBV9 and TRBJ1-6; D remains unclear. CDR1 is SGDLS and CDR2 is YYNGEE in the germline V gene. The CDR3 sequence is 17 residues long. V lost 0 bases, J lost 0 bases, and 10 bases lay in between. The CDR3 region is CASSVAGSNSYNSPLHF. The DNA for the CDR3 is TGTGCCAGCAGCGTAGCTGGGAGTAACTCCTATAATTCACCCCTCCACTTT.

J is TRBJ2-3 and V is TRBV11-2; tentatively, D is TRBD2 (6 bases). V was trimmed by 7 bases and J by 6 bases, leaving 11 bases between them. Germline lookup yields CDR1 SGHAT and CDR2 FQNNGV. This CDR3 region has 12 residues. The CDR3 sequence is CASTGEVDTQYF. The CDR3, as DNA: TGTGCCAGCACTGGGGAGGTCGATACGCAGTATTTT.

This rearrangement joins TRBV3-1 (or the pseudogene TRBV3-2) to TRBJ2-7; no definite D call. The CDR3 length is 13 residues. With 2 bases removed from V and 0 bases from J, the gap between germline ends came to 5 bases. Germline CDR1 is LGHDT and CDR2 is YNNKEL (reference sequence). CDR3 DNA: TGTGCCAGCAGCCAATACATCTCCTACGAGCAGTACTTC. Translating it yields CASSQYISYEQYF.

The chain links TRBV4-2 to TRBJ2-3, with 10 positions matching TRBD2. This CDR3 has 15 amino acids. Germline V gene sequence: CDR1 LGHNA, CDR2 YNFKEQ. The trim removed 5 bases at V and 6 bases at J, leaving 8 bases unmatched. The CDR3 DNA is TGTGCCAGCAGCGTCCCAGCGGGGGGGCTCGATACGCAGTATTTT. Residues: CASSVPAGGLDTQYF.

This chain uses TRBV4-1 with TRBJ2-7, with 15 nucleotides matching TRBD2. After removal of 0 bases from V and 4 bases from J, the junction contained 7 bases not matched to a gene. The CDR3 sequence is 18 residues long. The germline V gene has CDR1 MGHRA and CDR2 YSYEKL. The CDR3 nucleotides are TGCGCCAGCAGCCAAGAACCGGGACTAGCGGGGGGACTTTACGAGCAGTACTTC. As protein: CASSQEPGLAGGLYEQYF.

This chain connects TRBV18 to TRBJ2-3, with a possible D match to TRBD1 (6 bases). Germline CDR1 is KGHSH and CDR2 is LQKENI. The CDR3 consists of 17 residues. V gave up 5 bases and J gave up 4 bases, with 22 bases separating them. Here the CDR3 reads CASSATGTSFRADTQYF. The CDR3 nucleotides are TGTGCCAGCTCAGCTACCGGGACATCCTTCCGGGCAGATACGCAGTATTTT.

The rearrangement joins TRBV6-6 to TRBJ1-3; D unclear. CDR1 is MNHNY, CDR2 SVGAGI, per germline (reference sequence). CDR3 length equals 14 residues. V shed 5 bases and J shed 4 bases, with 12 bases lying between them. Here the CDR3 reads CASSAGSLGNTIYF. In nucleotides, the CDR3 is TGTGCCAGCAGTGCAGGATCTCTGGGAAACACCATATATTTT.

This clone was recorded only once. This CDR3 is also generated by other DNA sequences in the sample. The genes are TRBV28 and TRBJ1-2; D may be TRBD1 (5 bases). Trimming shortened V by 1 base and J by 6 bases, and 9 bases separated the two germline ends. The CDR3 has 13 residues. The germline CDR1 and CDR2 sequences are MDHEN and SYDVKM. The CDR3, as DNA: TGTGCCAGCAGTTTATCTGGGGGGAATGGCTACACCTTC. Translation: CASSLSGGNGYTF.

This chain links TRBV11-1 with TRBJ2-1, with a possible D match to TRBD1 (6 bases). CDR1 is SGHAT, CDR2 FQDESV, per germline (reference sequence). The germline V and J ends were trimmed by 1 base and 2 bases, with 9 bases remaining between them. This CDR3 contains 15 residues. The CDR3 region is CASSLEGDTYNEQFF. CDR3 sequence (DNA): TGTGCCAGCAGCTTAGAGGGGGACACCTACAATGAGCAGTTCTTC.

J is TRBJ2-5 and V is TRBV9, with TRBD2 as a possible D gene (6 bases). Per the germline V gene, CDR1 is SGDLS and CDR2 is YYNGEE. V lost 0 bases to trimming and J lost 5 bases, with 17 bases between them. There are 16 residues in the CDR3. The CDR3 DNA reads TGTGCCAGCAGCGTAGACGGGAGTTCCGAAGGGGAGACCCAGTACTTC. It yields the protein CASSVDGSSEGETQYF.

The table lists this clone with a few counts. The chain uses TRBV7-8 and TRBJ1-6, with unresolved D. Germline lookup yields CDR1 SGHVS and CDR2 FQNEAQ. The CDR3 loop spans 15 amino acids. Trimming left V 5 bases short and J 0 bases short, with 8 bases between. CDR3 region: CASSETSSYNSPLHF. The DNA of the CDR3 is TGTGCCAGCAGCGAAACAAGCTCCTATAATTCACCCCTCCACTTT.

V usage is TRBV10-3 and J usage is TRBJ2-1, with 8 nucleotides matching TRBD2. The CDR3 totals 16 residues. With 5 bases clipped from V and 4 bases from J, the junction kept 10 bases outside the gene matches. Germline V gives CDR1 ENHRY, CDR2 SYGVKD. DNA for the CDR3: TGTGCCATCAGTCCCGGGGTAGCGGGGATATACAATGAGCAGTTCTTC. Translation: CAISPGVAGIYNEQFF.